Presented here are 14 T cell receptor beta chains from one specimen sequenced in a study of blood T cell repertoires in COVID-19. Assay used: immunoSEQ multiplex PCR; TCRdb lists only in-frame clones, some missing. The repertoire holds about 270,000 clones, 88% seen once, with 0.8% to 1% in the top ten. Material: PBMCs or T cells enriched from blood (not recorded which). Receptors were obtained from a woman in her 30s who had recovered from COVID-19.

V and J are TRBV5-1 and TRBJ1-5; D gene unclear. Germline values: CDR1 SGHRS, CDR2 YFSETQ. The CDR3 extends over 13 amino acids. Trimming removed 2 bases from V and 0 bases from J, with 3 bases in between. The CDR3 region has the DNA TGCGCCAGCAGCTTATATAGCAATCAGCCCCAGCATTTT. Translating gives CASSLYSNQPQHF.

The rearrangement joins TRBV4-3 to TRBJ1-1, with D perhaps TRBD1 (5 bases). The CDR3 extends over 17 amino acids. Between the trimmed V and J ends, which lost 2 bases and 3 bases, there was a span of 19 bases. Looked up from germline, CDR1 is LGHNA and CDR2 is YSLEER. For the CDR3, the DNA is TGCGCCAGCAGCCAATTTCGTGGGGCCGATACGGACACTGAAGCTTTCTTT. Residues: CASSQFRGADTDTEAFF.

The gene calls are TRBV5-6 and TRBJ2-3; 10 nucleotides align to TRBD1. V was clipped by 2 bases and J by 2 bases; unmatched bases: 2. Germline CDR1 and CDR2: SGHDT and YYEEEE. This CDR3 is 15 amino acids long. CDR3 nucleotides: TGTGCCAGCAGCTTAGGGACAGGGGTCACAGATACGCAGTATTTT. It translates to CASSLGTGVTDTQYF.

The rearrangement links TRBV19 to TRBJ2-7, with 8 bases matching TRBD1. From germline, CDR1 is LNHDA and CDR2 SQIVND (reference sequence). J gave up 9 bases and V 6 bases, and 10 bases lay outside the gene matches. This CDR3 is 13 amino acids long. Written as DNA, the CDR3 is TGTGCCAGTAGCGAGACAGGGGTAAGAGCGCAGTACTTC. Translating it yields CASSETGVRAQYF.

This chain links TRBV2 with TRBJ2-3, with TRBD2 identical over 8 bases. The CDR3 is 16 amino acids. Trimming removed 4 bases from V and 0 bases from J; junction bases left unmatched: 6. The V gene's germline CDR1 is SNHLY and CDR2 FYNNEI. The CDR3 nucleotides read TGTGCCAGCAGTGCGGTAACTAGCGGCAGCACAGATACGCAGTATTTT. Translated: CASSAVTSGSTDTQYF.

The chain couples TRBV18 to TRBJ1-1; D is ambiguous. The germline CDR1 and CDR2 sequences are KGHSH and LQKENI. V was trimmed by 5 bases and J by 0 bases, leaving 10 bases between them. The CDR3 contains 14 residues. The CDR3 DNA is TGTGCCAGCTCAACTAGGACGGTGAACACTGAAGCTTTCTTT. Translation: CASSTRTVNTEAFF.

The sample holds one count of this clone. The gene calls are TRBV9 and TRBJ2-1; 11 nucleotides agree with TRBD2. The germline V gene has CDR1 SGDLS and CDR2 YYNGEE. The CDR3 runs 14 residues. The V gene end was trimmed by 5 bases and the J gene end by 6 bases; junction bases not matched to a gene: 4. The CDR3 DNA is TGTGCCAGCAGTAGCGGGGGGGCCGGCAATGAGCAGTTCTTC. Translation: CASSSGGAGNEQFF.

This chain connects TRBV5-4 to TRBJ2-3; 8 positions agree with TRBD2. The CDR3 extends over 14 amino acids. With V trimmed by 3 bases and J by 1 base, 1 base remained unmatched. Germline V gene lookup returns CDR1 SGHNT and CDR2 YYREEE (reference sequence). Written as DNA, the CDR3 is TGTGCCAGCAGCTACGGGGGGGGCACAGATACGCAGTATTTT. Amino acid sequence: CASSYGGGTDTQYF. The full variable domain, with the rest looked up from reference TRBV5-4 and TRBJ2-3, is ETGVTQSPTHLIKTRGQQVTLRCSSQSGHNTVSWYQQALGQGPQFIFQYYREEENGRGNFPPRFSGLQFPNYSSELNVNALELDDSALYLCASSYGGGTDTQYFGPGTRLTVL.

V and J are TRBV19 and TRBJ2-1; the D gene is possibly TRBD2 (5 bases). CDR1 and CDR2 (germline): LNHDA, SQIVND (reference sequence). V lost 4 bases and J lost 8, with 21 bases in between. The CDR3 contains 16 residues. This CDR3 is CASSRSARLVRDEQFF. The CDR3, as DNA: TGTGCCAGTAGTAGGAGCGCGCGGCTAGTGAGGGATGAGCAGTTCTTC.

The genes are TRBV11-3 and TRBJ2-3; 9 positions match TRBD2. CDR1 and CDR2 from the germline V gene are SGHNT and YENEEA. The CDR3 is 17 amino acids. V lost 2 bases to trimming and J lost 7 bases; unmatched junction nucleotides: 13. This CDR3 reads CASSLRSGGGALNTQYF. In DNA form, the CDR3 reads TGTGCCAGCAGCTTAAGAAGCGGCGGGGGGGCCCTAAATACGCAGTATTTT.

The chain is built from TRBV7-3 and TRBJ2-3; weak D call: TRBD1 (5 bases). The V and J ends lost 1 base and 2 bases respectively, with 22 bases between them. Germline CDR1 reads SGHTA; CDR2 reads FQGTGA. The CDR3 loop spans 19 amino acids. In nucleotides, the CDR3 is TGTGCCAGCAGCTTAAGGTCTATCACGGATGGGGCTTACACAGATACGCAGTATTTT. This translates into CASSLRSITDGAYTDTQYF.

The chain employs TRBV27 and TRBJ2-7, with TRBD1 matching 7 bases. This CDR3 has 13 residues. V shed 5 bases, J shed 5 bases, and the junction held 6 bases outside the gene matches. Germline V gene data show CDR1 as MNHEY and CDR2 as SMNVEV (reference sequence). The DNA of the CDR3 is TGTGCCAGCAGTGCTCGACAGGGACACGAGCAGTACTTC. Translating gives CASSARQGHEQYF.

CDR3 sequence reads: CASSLGPLEQFF. The CDR3 nucleotides are TGTGCCAGCAGCTTGGGGCCCCTTGAGCAGTTCTTC. The chain couples TRBV5-6 to TRBJ2-1; D not certain. The V end was cut by 0 bases, the J end by 9 bases, with 7 bases between. The CDR3 extends over 12 amino acids. The germline gives CDR1 SGHDT, CDR2 YYEEEE. Full variable domain (rest looked up from reference TRBV5-6 and TRBJ2-1): DAGVTQSPTHLIKTRGQQVTLRCSPKSGHDTVSWYQQALGQGPQFIFQYYEEEERQRGNFPDRFSGHQFPNYSSELNVNALLLGDSALYLCASSLGPLEQFFGPGTRLTVL.

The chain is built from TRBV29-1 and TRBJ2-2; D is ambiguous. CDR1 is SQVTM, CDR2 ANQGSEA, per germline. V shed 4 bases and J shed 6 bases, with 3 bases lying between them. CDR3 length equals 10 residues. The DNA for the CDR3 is TGCAGCGTTGCCTCCGGGGAGCTGTTTTTT. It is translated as CSVASGELFF.